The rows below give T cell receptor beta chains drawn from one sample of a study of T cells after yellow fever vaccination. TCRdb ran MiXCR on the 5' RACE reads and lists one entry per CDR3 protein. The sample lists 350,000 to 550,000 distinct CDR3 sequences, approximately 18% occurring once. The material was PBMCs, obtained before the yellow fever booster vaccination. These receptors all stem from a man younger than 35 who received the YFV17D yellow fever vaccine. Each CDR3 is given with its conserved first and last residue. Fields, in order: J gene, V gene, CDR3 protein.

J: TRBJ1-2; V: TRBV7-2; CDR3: CASSLSVLPGYTF
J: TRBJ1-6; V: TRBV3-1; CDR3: CASSQVEGYGNSPLHF
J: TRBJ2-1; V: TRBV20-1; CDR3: CSAREPSGGGQGHYNEQFF
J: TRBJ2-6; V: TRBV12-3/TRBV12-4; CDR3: CASKDHGDSGANVLTF
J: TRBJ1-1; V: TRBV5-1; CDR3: CASSSYRDPKAFF
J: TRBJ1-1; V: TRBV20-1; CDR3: CSARKPGGFALGTEAFF
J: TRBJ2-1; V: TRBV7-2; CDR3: CASSLNGGASNEQFF
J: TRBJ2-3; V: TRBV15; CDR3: CATSREWGTGGRDTQYF
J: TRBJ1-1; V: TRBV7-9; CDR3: CASRSIGPVRPEAFF
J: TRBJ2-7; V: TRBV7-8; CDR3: CASSLPGYEQYF
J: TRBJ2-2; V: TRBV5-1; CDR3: CASSLEGETGELFF
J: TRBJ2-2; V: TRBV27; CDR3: CASSLGNREVTGELFF
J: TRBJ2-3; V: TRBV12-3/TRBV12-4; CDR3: CASSTTARDTQYF
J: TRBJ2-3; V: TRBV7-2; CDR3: CASSLYPADTQYF
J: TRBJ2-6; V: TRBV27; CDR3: CASSWTGYGANVLTF
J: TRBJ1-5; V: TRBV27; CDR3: CATSGQGRGEPQHF
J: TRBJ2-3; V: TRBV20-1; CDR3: CSAREAPDTQYF